Below are 23 T cell receptor beta chains sequenced from a single sample in a study of T cell responses to AZD1222 COVID-19 vaccine. Clones were read by immunoSEQ multiplex PCR, and TCRdb kept only the in-frame ones, dropping some. Of some 200,000 clones in the sample, under 95% were seen once. The sample here was peripheral blood, taken on day 0 of AZD1222 vaccination. The receptors originated from an adult in good health.

This chain joins TRBV18 and TRBJ1-2; 12 nucleotides line up with TRBD1. The V gene end was trimmed by 0 bases and the J gene end by 0 bases; junction bases not matched to a gene: 2. CDR1 KGHSH and CDR2 LQKENI come from the germline V gene. CDR3 length equals 17 residues. This CDR3 is CASSPPGQGAPNYGYTF. DNA for the CDR3: TGTGCCAGCTCACCACCGGGACAGGGGGCGCCTAACTATGGCTACACCTTC.

The rearrangement uses TRBV28 and TRBJ1-5, with unresolved D. CDR1 MDHEN and CDR2 SYDVKM come from the germline V gene. This CDR3 has 15 amino acids. V was cut by 4 bases and J by 3 bases, with 13 bases left in between. CDR3 bases: TGTGCCAGCAGTTCACGGGTGTGGGTCAATCAGCCCCAGCATTTT. This translates into CASSSRVWVNQPQHF.

The chain uses TRBV4-2 and TRBJ2-7, with D possibly matching TRBD2 (6 bases). The germline CDR1 and CDR2 sequences are LGHNA and YNFKEQ. V lost 0 bases and J 1 base, leaving 22 bases between the germline ends. The CDR3 is made up of 19 amino acids. DNA of the CDR3: TGTGCCAGCAGCCAAGAAAACGGGGACCAGCGGGTTCTTTCCTACGAGCAGTACTTC. Its translation is CASSQENGDQRVLSYEQYF.

The rearrangement links TRBV20-1 to TRBJ1-1; D is undetermined. CDR1 and CDR2 from the germline V gene are DFQATT and SNEGSKA (reference sequence). V dropped 3 bases and J dropped 0 bases, with 8 bases sitting between them. The CDR3 has 13 amino acids. CDR3 DNA sequence: TGCAGTGCTAGTATACCCTTGAACACTGAAGCTTTCTTT. It specifies CSASIPLNTEAFF.

A single count supports this clone. The V gene is TRBV11-2, the J gene TRBJ2-7, with TRBD1 as a possible D gene (5 bases). CDR3 length: 13 residues. V was shortened by 3 bases and J by 5 bases, with 11 bases between the two germline ends. Germline V gene lookup returns CDR1 SGHAT and CDR2 FQNNGV. The CDR3 here is CASSLPGLHEQYF. The CDR3 DNA follows: TGTGCCAGCAGCTTGCCAGGGTTACACGAGCAGTACTTC.

J is TRBJ2-3 and V is TRBV3-1 (or the pseudogene TRBV3-2); 8 bases fit TRBD2. Germline V CDR1 and CDR2: LGHDT, YNNKEL (reference sequence). V shed 3 bases and J 0 bases; nucleotides not matched to a gene: 8. This CDR3 comprises 17 residues. The chain's CDR3 is CASSQGSGMISTDTQYF. CDR3 nucleotide sequence: TGTGCCAGCAGCCAGGGTAGCGGGATGATAAGCACAGATACGCAGTATTTT.

The count of this clone is one. The gene calls are TRBV5-4 and TRBJ1-6; 7 nucleotides line up with TRBD1. The ends lost 0 bases at V and 9 bases at J; junction bases unmatched: 3. Germline V CDR1 and CDR2: SGHNT, YYREEE (reference sequence). CDR3 size: 14 residues. The DNA for the CDR3 is TGTGCCAGCAGCTTGGGACAGGGCGTTTCACCCCTCCACTTT. Its translation is CASSLGQGVSPLHF.

CDR3 protein: CASNRDTSWNTEAFF. DNA of the CDR3: TGTGCCAGCAACCGGGACACGAGTTGGAACACTGAAGCTTTCTTT. The V call is TRBV28, the J call TRBJ1-1, with D possibly being TRBD1 (6 bases). The CDR3 consists of 15 residues. Trimming shortened V by 7 bases and J by 1 base, and 16 bases separated the two germline ends. Per the germline V gene, CDR1 is MDHEN and CDR2 is SYDVKM.

This chain connects TRBV7-9 to TRBJ1-5, with D possibly being TRBD1 (5 bases). This CDR3 has 13 amino acids. Deletions cut 5 bases from V and 5 bases from J, with 10 bases between. Germline CDR1 reads SEHNR; CDR2 reads FQNEAQ (reference sequence). The CDR3 DNA follows: TGTGCCAGCAGCAGGGACTCCTATCAGCCCCAGCATTTT. It specifies CASSRDSYQPQHF.

This clone has just a few counts. This sequence joins TRBV6-6 and TRBJ1-5, with D possibly matching TRBD1 (6 bases). This CDR3 spans 16 amino acids. Germline V CDR1 and CDR2: MNHNY, SVGAGI (reference sequence). V was shortened by 0 bases and J by 6 bases, with 15 bases between the two germline ends. CDR3 residues: CASSYSQAGESQPQHF. The CDR3 DNA reads as TGTGCCAGCAGTTACTCTCAGGCAGGGGAGAGTCAGCCCCAGCATTTT.

CDR3 DNA: TGTGCCAGCAGGATCCTCCCAGGGCTTCTCCCCCATGAGCAGTTCTTC. It encodes CASRILPGLLPHEQFF. The chain combines TRBV2 with TRBJ2-1, with a weak D call TRBD1 (5 bases). The CDR3 has 16 amino acids. The germline V gene has CDR1 SNHLY and CDR2 FYNNEI. Trimming pared 6 bases from V and 8 bases from J, leaving 23 bases between.

This clone was found once. This chain connects TRBV29-1 to TRBJ1-2; 9 bases are a match to TRBD1. The CDR3 covers 15 residues. Germline loops: CDR1 SQVTM, CDR2 ANQGSEA. After removal of 4 bases from V and 4 bases from J, the junction contained 10 bases not matched to a gene. The CDR3 sequence is CSVVGGQGSLYGYTF. As DNA, the CDR3 is TGCAGCGTTGTAGGGGGACAGGGTTCACTCTATGGCTACACCTTC.

The rearrangement links TRBV10-1 to TRBJ1-3; D uncertain. In germline, CDR1 is WNHNN, CDR2 SYGVQD (reference sequence). This CDR3 has 14 amino acids. V was pared by 6 bases and J by 1 base, with 10 bases between. CDR3 coding DNA: TGCGCCAGCAGCCCTGGAATGTCTGGAAACACCATATATTTT. Protein product: CASSPGMSGNTIYF.

The gene calls are TRBV27 and TRBJ1-1; D might be TRBD1 (5 bases). The CDR3 is 15 residues long. Germline CDR1 and CDR2: MNHEY and SMNVEV (reference sequence). The germline V and J ends were trimmed by 5 bases and 2 bases, with 15 bases remaining between them. CDR3 sequence (DNA): TGTGCCAGCAGTACCTACGACAGCATCAACACTGAAGCTTTCTTT. It encodes CASSTYDSINTEAFF.

The chain carries TRBV7-6 and TRBJ2-3; no clear D. The CDR3 is 14 amino acids. CDR1 and CDR2 (germline): SGHVS, FNYEAQ. The V end was cut by 0 bases, the J end by 2 bases, with 6 bases between. Here the CDR3 reads CASSLAYYTDTQYF. CDR3 bases: TGTGCCAGCAGCTTAGCGTACTACACAGATACGCAGTATTTT. The full variable domain, completed using reference TRBV7-6 and TRBJ2-3, is GAGVSQSPRYKVTKRGQDVALRCDPISGHVSLYWYRQALGQGPEFLTYFNYEAQQDKSGLPNDRFSAERPEGSISTLTIQRTEQRDSAMYRCASSLAYYTDTQYFGPGTRLTVL.

The CDR3 reads CASSSGLAGGIGTTDTQYF. The CDR3 DNA reads as TGCGCCAGCAGCTCGGGACTAGCGGGAGGGATAGGGACCACAGATACGCAGTATTTT. The chain links TRBV5-1 to TRBJ2-3; 16 nucleotides match TRBD2. CDR3 length equals 19 residues. Germline V gives CDR1 SGHRS, CDR2 YFSETQ. With 3 bases clipped from V and 2 bases from J, the junction kept 9 bases outside the gene matches.

The chain uses TRBV2 and TRBJ2-7, with D possibly matching TRBD2 (5 bases). The CDR3 has 12 amino acids. CDR1 and CDR2 (germline): SNHLY, FYNNEI. The ends were cut back, 6 bases at V and 4 bases at J, with 10 bases in the middle. CDR3 in amino acids: CASSRTPYEQYF. The CDR3 DNA is TGTGCCAGCAGCCGGACTCCGTACGAGCAGTACTTC.

The chain combines TRBV5-5 with TRBJ1-2, with TRBD1 matching over 7 bases. Germline V CDR1 and CDR2: SGHKS, YYEKEE (reference sequence). This CDR3 is built from 16 residues. V lost 1 base, J lost 5 bases, and 11 bases stayed unmatched. As DNA, the CDR3 is TGTGCCAGCAGCTTGCGGACCCGACAGGGCGATTATGGCTACACCTTC. Its protein is CASSLRTRQGDYGYTF.

The V and J genes are TRBV18 and TRBJ2-7, with a weak D call TRBD1 (5 bases). Germline V gives CDR1 KGHSH, CDR2 LQKENI. V lost 2 bases, J lost 3 bases, and 11 bases lay in between. The CDR3 has 14 amino acids. The CDR3 reads CASSPYQGNYEQYF. The CDR3 DNA follows: TGTGCCAGCTCACCATACCAGGGTAACTACGAGCAGTACTTC.

The genes are TRBV6-5 and TRBJ1-1; D call uncertain. The length of the CDR3 is 12 residues. CDR1 is MNHEY, CDR2 SVGAGI, per germline. Trimming removed 2 bases at V and 7 bases at J, with 8 bases between. The CDR3 DNA reads TGTGCCAGCAGTTACGGGCGGCTTGAAGCTTTCTTT. Protein sequence: CASSYGRLEAFF.

CDR3 loop: CATSRSVGGGLADLKYETQYF. In nucleotides, the CDR3 is TGTGCCACCAGCAGGTCGGTGGGAGGTGGACTAGCGGACCTAAAGTATGAGACCCAGTACTTC. The chain joins TRBV15 to TRBJ2-5; 10 nucleotides match TRBD2. The CDR3 contains 21 residues. CDR1 LNHNV and CDR2 YYDKDF come from the germline V gene (reference sequence). V gave up 3 bases and J gave up 5 bases; unmatched junction bases: 24.

This clone came up once. The V call is TRBV20-1, the J call TRBJ2-7; a possible D gene is TRBD1 (6 bases). Germline V gives CDR1 DFQATT, CDR2 SNEGSKA (reference sequence). The V gene lost 3 bases and the J gene lost 4 bases, with 19 bases spanning the gap. This CDR3 is built from 15 residues. The CDR3 sequence: CSASTPGQLEYEQYF. In DNA, the CDR3 is TGCAGTGCTAGTACACCCGGACAGTTGGAATACGAGCAGTACTTC.

J is TRBJ2-1 and V is TRBV20-1, with TRBD2 as a possible D gene (5 bases). Germline loops: CDR1 DFQATT, CDR2 SNEGSKA (reference sequence). V was clipped by 3 bases and J by 4 bases, with 10 bases between them. The CDR3 has 13 residues. The CDR3 loop reads CSASPGGYNEQFF. CDR3 nucleotide sequence: TGCAGTGCTAGTCCCGGAGGTTACAATGAGCAGTTCTTC.